The 13 T cell receptor beta chains presented below share a single source sample, sequenced in a study of blood T cell repertoires in COVID-19. TCRdb's copy holds only in-frame clones and misses some; the assay was immunoSEQ multiplex PCR. The data show 130,000 to 150,000 clones, roughly four fifths seen once. Sequences were obtained from peripheral blood. Receptors were obtained from a man older than 75 with acute or convalescent COVID-19.

This clone was recorded only once. In DNA, the CDR3 is TGCGCCAGCAGCTTGGGACTAGCCACAGATACGCAGTATTTT. Its protein is CASSLGLATDTQYF. The chain joins TRBV5-1 to TRBJ2-3; 7 bases line up with TRBD2. V gave up 0 bases and J gave up 2 bases; unmatched junction bases: 0. Looked up from germline, CDR1 is SGHRS and CDR2 is YFSETQ. This CDR3 has 14 amino acids.

The rearrangement links TRBV11-2 to TRBJ2-2; maybe TRBD2 (7 bases). Germline V gives CDR1 SGHAT, CDR2 FQNNGV. This CDR3 region has 15 residues. This CDR3 reads CAESGVAGNTGELFF. DNA of the CDR3: TGTGCAGAATCAGGGGTAGCGGGGAACACCGGGGAGCTGTTTTTT.

The V gene is TRBV7-3, the J gene TRBJ2-7; 9 bases are a match to TRBD2. Per the germline V gene, CDR1 is SGHTA and CDR2 is FQGTGA. CDR3 length: 14 residues. The V gene end was trimmed by 2 bases and the J gene end by 7 bases; junction bases not matched to a gene: 6. The CDR3 loop is CASSLAGGRAEQYF. The CDR3 nucleotides are TGTGCCAGCAGCTTAGCGGGGGGGCGGGCGGAGCAGTACTTC. Combining the CDR3 with reference TRBV7-3 and TRBJ2-7 gives the whole variable domain GAGVSQTPSNKVTEKGKYVELRCDPISGHTALYWYRQSLGQGPEFLIYFQGTGAADDSGLPNDRFFAVRPEGSVSTLKIQRTERGDSAVYLCASSLAGGRAEQYFGPGTRLTVT.

V is TRBV4-1 and J is TRBJ2-5; TRBD1 agrees at 7 bases. The J segment lost 0 bases and the V segment lost 0 bases, leaving 7 bases of the junction unmatched. This CDR3 contains 17 residues. Germline V lookup: CDR1 MGHRA, CDR2 YSYEKL. The CDR3 spells CASSQDPGGSYQETQYF. The CDR3 DNA reads as TGCGCCAGCAGCCAAGATCCAGGGGGTTCCTACCAAGAGACCCAGTACTTC.

V usage is TRBV28 and J usage is TRBJ2-3; D is perhaps TRBD2 (5 bases). Germline-derived CDR1 and CDR2 are MDHEN and SYDVKM. Trimming pared 3 bases from V and 4 bases from J, leaving 11 bases between. The CDR3 covers 14 residues. CDR3 nucleotides: TGTGCCAGCAGTTTGTGGACTGGGGCAGATACGCAGTATTTT. Encoded protein: CASSLWTGADTQYF. Variable domain in full (rest from reference TRBV28 and TRBJ2-3): DVKVTQSSRYLVKRTGEKVFLECVQDMDHENMFWYRQDPGLGLRLIYFSYDVKMKEKGDIPEGYSVSREKKERFSLILESASTNQTSMYLCASSLWTGADTQYFGPGTRLTVL.

The chain carries TRBV7-2 and TRBJ1-4, with no clear D. The length of the CDR3 is 15 residues. Trimming took 5 bases from V and 4 from J, leaving 14 bases between them. CDR1 and CDR2 (germline): SGHTA, FQGNSA. The CDR3 loop reads CASSQTQLDNEKLFF. The DNA for the CDR3 is TGTGCCAGCAGCCAGACACAGTTAGATAATGAAAAACTGTTTTTT.

The chain employs TRBV5-4 and TRBJ2-7; 8 nucleotides align to TRBD1. With 2 bases clipped from V and 5 bases from J, the junction kept 9 bases outside the gene matches. This CDR3 is 15 amino acids long. CDR1 is SGHNT and CDR2 is YYREEE in the germline V gene (reference sequence). DNA of the CDR3: TGTGCCAGCAGCTTTTCCCGACAGGGGCTCGACGAGCAGTACTTC. Its translation is CASSFSRQGLDEQYF.

V usage is TRBV2 and J usage is TRBJ1-4, with 10 nucleotides matching TRBD1. Looked up from germline, CDR1 is SNHLY and CDR2 is FYNNEI. V shed 10 bases and J 8 bases; nucleotides not matched to a gene: 19. CDR3 length: 17 residues. CDR3 coding DNA: TGTGCCACTTATGCGACAGGGGGCGAAGGACGGGAGGAAAAACTGTTTTTT. As protein: CATYATGGEGREEKLFF.

The rearrangement joins TRBV12-3 or TRBV12-4 to TRBJ1-5; TRBD1 might be the D (6 bases). The CDR3 spans 11 residues. Trimming took 5 bases from V and 13 from J, leaving 12 bases between them. CDR3 in DNA: TGTGCCAGCAGTAGACAGGACACGCAGCATTTT. Its translation: CASSRQDTQHF.

This chain links TRBV5-1 with TRBJ2-7; weak D call: TRBD1 (5 bases). This CDR3 comprises 13 residues. V lost 4 bases to trimming and J lost 0 bases, with 8 bases between them. Germline loops: CDR1 SGHRS, CDR2 YFSETQ. The CDR3 region has the DNA TGCGCCAGCAGCGCAGGGCTCTCCTACGAGCAGTACTTC. This encodes CASSAGLSYEQYF.

This clone was picked up a small number of times. This chain uses TRBV7-2 with TRBJ1-2; D is undetermined. The germline V and J ends were trimmed by 1 base and 9 bases, with 9 bases remaining between them. This CDR3 is built from 12 residues. Germline-derived CDR1 and CDR2 are SGHTA and FQGNSA. The CDR3 sequence is CASSLGPRRYTF. The CDR3 bases are TGTGCCAGCAGCTTAGGGCCTAGGCGCTACACCTTC.

The chain carries TRBV15 and TRBJ1-5; 10 bases map to TRBD1. This CDR3 contains 17 residues. CDR1 and CDR2 from the germline V gene are LNHNV and YYDKDF (reference sequence). After removal of 3 bases from V and 9 bases from J, the junction contained 14 bases not matched to a gene. The CDR3: CATSRPGQGLFSRPQHF. DNA for the CDR3: TGTGCCACCAGCAGGCCGGGACAGGGGCTCTTTTCGCGGCCCCAGCATTTT.

This clone appeared a single time. This sequence joins TRBV14 and TRBJ1-6; D gene unclear. The CDR3 loop spans 14 amino acids. V was trimmed by 0 bases and J by 8 bases, leaving 8 bases between them. CDR1 and CDR2 (germline): SGHDN, FVKESK. The CDR3 protein is CASSQELRDSPLHF. CDR3 in DNA: TGTGCCAGCAGCCAAGAATTGAGGGATTCACCCCTCCACTTT.